Presented here are 30 T cell receptor beta chains from one specimen sequenced in a study of blood T cells in healthy people across ages (dated by TCRdb to 2014 to 2015). Library preparation used 5' RACE. The second PCR ran for about 6 to 11 cycles and used a J-beta primer mix along with a sample-barcoded 5' primer. Starting from the raw public reads, TCRdb applied fastp trimming at Q25, assembled clones with MiXCR and retained in-frame beta chains. Under each unique CDR3 protein, matching rows form one entry showing the most common genes and DNA. This sample holds around 1,900,000 distinct CDR3 sequences; 35% to 50% were observed only once. Of the sample, under 25% is held by the ten largest clones. Sequencing input: blood. The origin of the receptors is a human donor in good health.

This clonotype came up a few times. J is TRBJ1-2 and V is TRBV7-8; TRBD1 agrees at 10 bases. V lost 6 bases to trimming and J lost 8 bases; unmatched junction nucleotides: 9. Germline loops: CDR1 SGHVS, CDR2 FQNEAQ. The CDR3 covers 14 residues. The CDR3 DNA reads as TGTGCCAGCAGACGTCCCGGGACAGGGGAAGGCTACACCTTC. Translated: CASRRPGTGEGYTF.

This clonotype was counted between two and nine times. V usage is TRBV29-1 and J usage is TRBJ1-2; 8 positions agree with TRBD1. Germline trimming cut 6 bases from V and 8 bases from J; bases unmatched to any gene: 8. Looked up from germline, CDR1 is SQVTM and CDR2 is ANQGSEA. CDR3 size: 12 residues. This chain's CDR3 is CSVGDRFYGYTF. In DNA form, the CDR3 reads TGCAGCGTGGGGGACAGGTTTTACGGCTACACCTTC.

The V call is TRBV6-6, the J call TRBJ2-3; TRBD2 might be the D (6 bases). The V gene lost 7 bases and the J gene lost 1 base, with 12 bases spanning the gap. Germline V lookup: CDR1 MNHNY, CDR2 SVGAGI (reference sequence). The CDR3 has 14 residues. CDR3: CASKDSGRTDTQYF. Here the CDR3 DNA reads TGTGCCAGCAAAGATAGCGGCCGCACAGATACGCAGTATTTT.

This clonotype has just a few counts. CDR3 sequence (DNA): TGTGCCAGCAGCCTCGACTCTAATAATTCACCCCTCCACTTT. Translating it yields CASSLDSNNSPLHF. This chain connects TRBV7-9 to TRBJ1-6; D is unclear. The CDR3 spans 14 residues. The ends were cut back, 5 bases at V and 5 bases at J, with 10 bases in the middle. Germline V lookup: CDR1 SEHNR, CDR2 FQNEAQ (reference sequence).

CDR3 bases: TGTGCCAGCAGCCCCCAGATAAACAATGAGCAGTTCTTC. Amino acid sequence: CASSPQINNEQFF. The gene calls are TRBV7-3 and TRBJ2-1, with D hard to call. V lost 5 bases to trimming and J lost 5 bases, with 10 bases between them. This CDR3 comprises 13 residues. Per the germline V gene, CDR1 is SGHTA and CDR2 is FQGTGA.

This sequence joins TRBV20-1 and TRBJ1-4, with 8 positions matching TRBD1. The CDR3 consists of 13 residues. The junction had 4 bases not matched to a gene; V was cut back by 3 bases and J by 7 bases. Germline CDR1 reads DFQATT; CDR2 reads SNEGSKA (reference sequence). The CDR3 nucleotides are TGCAGTGCTAGCAGGGGGCTTGGTGAAAAACTGTTTTTT. This gives the protein CSASRGLGEKLFF.

The chain is built from TRBV11-1 and TRBJ2-6; TRBD1 matches 7 bases. The germline V gene encodes CDR1 SGHAT and CDR2 FQDESV (reference sequence). The CDR3 spans 16 residues. The trim removed 5 bases at V and 2 bases at J, leaving 6 bases unmatched. CDR3 sequence reads: CASSPPTGAGANVLTF. In nucleotides, the CDR3 is TGTGCCAGCAGCCCACCCACAGGGGCTGGGGCCAACGTCCTGACTTTC.

This clonotype was counted only a few times. The J gene is TRBJ2-1, the V gene TRBV7-2; TRBD1 matches 8 bases. CDR1 is SGHTA, CDR2 FQGNSA, per germline. The V gene end was trimmed by 5 bases and the J gene end by 5 bases; junction bases not matched to a gene: 8. The CDR3 has 15 amino acids. CDR3 bases: TGTGCCAGCAGCACCGGACAGGGAGGCGACAATGAGCAGTTCTTC. Its protein is CASSTGQGGDNEQFF.

The chain combines TRBV4-1 with TRBJ2-7, with a tentative D call TRBD1 (6 bases). CDR3 length: 14 residues. The germline V gene encodes CDR1 MGHRA and CDR2 YSYEKL. V was clipped by 0 bases and J by 4 bases, with 10 bases between them. Written as DNA, the CDR3 is TGCGCCAGCAGCCAAGATCCCGGACAGTACGAGCAGTACTTC. Its protein is CASSQDPGQYEQYF.

This chain connects TRBV6-6 to TRBJ2-3; TRBD2 agrees at 12 bases. Germline assignment: CDR1 MNHNY and CDR2 SVGAGI (reference sequence). Losses at the gene ends were 5 bases for V and 1 base for J; bases not matched to a gene: 7. The length of the CDR3 is 17 residues. The CDR3 here is CASSPRTSGKRTDTQYF. The CDR3 DNA follows: TGTGCCAGCAGTCCCCGGACTAGCGGGAAACGCACAGATACGCAGTATTTT.

This clonotype was recorded a few times. CDR3 nucleotide sequence: TGTGCCAGCAGCTCTTACAGGGGCCCGGGGCCCCTAGACCGACCGAGCACAGATACGCAGTATTTT. Protein sequence: CASSSYRGPGPLDRPSTDTQYF. This rearrangement joins TRBV7-4 to TRBJ2-3; TRBD1 matches at 7 bases. With 4 bases clipped from V and 0 bases from J, the junction kept 25 bases outside the gene matches. Germline CDR1 SGHVT, CDR2 SQSDAQ. This CDR3 has 22 amino acids.

In this sample, this clonotype turned up a few times. The V gene is TRBV24-1, the J gene TRBJ1-2; D uncertain. The germline V and J ends were trimmed by 4 bases and 4 bases, with 15 bases remaining between them. The length of the CDR3 is 15 residues. The germline gives CDR1 KGHDR, CDR2 SFDVKD. CDR3 coding DNA: TGTGCCACCAGTGACCCCACCGAGGGCGGCTATGGCTACACCTTC. It yields the protein CATSDPTEGGYGYTF.

This clonotype has more than one count but fewer than ten. This chain connects TRBV7-2 to TRBJ1-2; 7 bases map to TRBD1. The germline V gene encodes CDR1 SGHTA and CDR2 FQGNSA. There are 16 residues in the CDR3. Trimming at V came to 1 base and at J to 5 bases, leaving 10 bases not matched to a gene. CDR3 protein: CASSLGIRTGGYGYTF. The CDR3 DNA is TGTGCCAGCAGCTTAGGGATTCGGACAGGAGGATATGGCTACACCTTC.

The chain joins TRBV5-6 to TRBJ2-3; D tentatively fits TRBD1 or TRBD2 (5 bases each). V shed 5 bases and J shed 7 bases, with 17 bases lying between them. Germline CDR1 SGHDT, CDR2 YYEEEE. The CDR3 is 14 amino acids. CDR3 in DNA: TGTGCCAGCAGTCGGGACCGGAGTTGGAATACGCAGTATTTT. Encoded protein: CASSRDRSWNTQYF.

The chain is built from TRBV12-3 or TRBV12-4 and TRBJ1-2; D gene unclear. The CDR3 consists of 13 residues. V was clipped by 2 bases and J by 5 bases, with 9 bases between them. As DNA, the CDR3 is TGTGCCAGCAGTTTATCCCTGGGGTATGGCTACACCTTC. This gives the protein CASSLSLGYGYTF.

This clonotype was picked up a small number of times. The chain has TRBV15 and TRBJ2-5, with D perhaps matching TRBD2 (6 bases). This CDR3 has 22 residues. Germline values: CDR1 LNHNV, CDR2 YYDKDF (reference sequence). Deletions cut 1 base from V and 9 bases from J, with 39 bases between. The CDR3 spells CATSRAPLGSGPSRLLERSQYF. CDR3 DNA sequence: TGTGCCACCAGCAGAGCCCCCTTGGGTAGCGGTCCTAGCCGGCTCCTAGAGAGGTCCCAGTACTTC.

This clonotype was found a few times. The chain employs TRBV7-9 and TRBJ2-5; TRBD1 is a possible D gene (6 bases). The CDR3 has 16 amino acids. The germline CDR1 and CDR2 sequences are SEHNR and FQNEAQ (reference sequence). Trimming took 4 bases from V and 0 from J, leaving 15 bases between them. CDR3 coding DNA: TGTGCCAGCAGCTGGGACATATCTGTGTACCAAGAGACCCAGTACTTC. Translation: CASSWDISVYQETQYF.

The rearrangement links TRBV9 to TRBJ2-5, with a weak D call TRBD2 (6 bases). The CDR3 length is 14 residues. Trimming left V 4 bases short and J 7 bases short, with 17 bases between. The germline gives CDR1 SGDLS, CDR2 YYNGEE. The CDR3, as DNA: TGTGCCAGCAGCCCCGGGCCATCGGAGGGGACCCAGTACTTC. It translates to CASSPGPSEGTQYF. Together with reference TRBV9 and TRBJ2-5, the CDR3 gives the full variable domain: DSGVTQTPKHLITATGQRVTLRCSPRSGDLSVYWYQQSLDQGLQFLIQYYNGEERAKGNILERFSAQQFPDLHSELNLSSLELGDSALYFCASSPGPSEGTQYFGPGTRLLVL.

The sample holds many counts of this clonotype. V is TRBV2 and J is TRBJ2-1; D is unclear. The V gene lost 8 bases and the J gene lost 1 base, with 6 bases spanning the gap. This CDR3 has 12 amino acids. The V gene's germline CDR1 is SNHLY and CDR2 FYNNEI. CDR3 DNA: TGTGCCAGCCAAGGATCCTACAATGAGCAGTTCTTC. It yields the protein CASQGSYNEQFF.

This clonotype occurred many times. The genes are TRBV27 and TRBJ2-1; TRBD1 agrees at 10 bases. The germline V gene encodes CDR1 MNHEY and CDR2 SMNVEV (reference sequence). The CDR3 runs to 15 residues. The V and J ends lost 8 bases and 6 bases, in that order; junction bases with no gene match: 10. The CDR3 is CASVTGTGVFNEQFF. The CDR3 DNA reads as TGTGCCAGCGTAACGGGGACAGGGGTTTTCAATGAGCAGTTCTTC.

The genes are TRBV29-1 and TRBJ2-1; D perhaps matches TRBD1 (6 bases). V was pared by 6 bases and J by 6 bases, with 15 bases between. Germline CDR1 reads SQVTM; CDR2 reads ANQGSEA. The CDR3 totals 13 residues. The CDR3 sequence: CSVLRTASNEQFF. The CDR3 region has the DNA TGCAGCGTCCTCCGGACAGCTAGCAATGAGCAGTTCTTC.

The gene calls are TRBV11-1 and TRBJ2-1; tentative D call: TRBD1 (6 bases). The DNA end is a closer match to TRBJ2-7, so the J assignment may be wrong. Per the germline V gene, CDR1 is SGHAT and CDR2 is FQDESV (reference sequence). The CDR3 runs to 15 residues. This CDR3 reads CASSLVGGTYNEQYF. The CDR3 coding sequence is TGTGCCAGCAGCTTAGTAGGGGGAACCTACAATGAGCAGTACTTC.

This clonotype was counted a few times. V and J are TRBV10-3 and TRBJ2-1; 7 bases line up with TRBD1. The CDR3 is 15 residues long. Germline loops: CDR1 ENHRY, CDR2 SYGVKD. V shed 6 bases, J shed 5 bases, and the junction held 10 bases outside the gene matches. CDR3 protein: CAIRIDREPNNEQFF. CDR3 coding DNA: TGTGCCATCAGAATCGACAGGGAGCCAAACAATGAGCAGTTCTTC.

The chain joins TRBV6-5 to TRBJ1-2, with D unresolved. Trimming took 5 bases from V and 4 from J, leaving 11 bases between them. CDR3 length: 13 residues. Germline V gene lookup returns CDR1 MNHEY and CDR2 SVGAGI. The CDR3 DNA reads TGTGCCAGCAGTCCCAGGAACCTCTATGGCTACACCTTC. Protein product: CASSPRNLYGYTF.

The chain is built from TRBV6-1 and TRBJ2-6, with TRBD1 identical over 7 bases. CDR3 length equals 18 residues. J gave up 0 bases and V 6 bases, and 11 bases lay outside the gene matches. Germline V gives CDR1 MNHNS, CDR2 SASEGT. CDR3 amino acids: CASSSRGRGYSGANVLTF. The DNA for the CDR3 is TGTGCCAGCAGCTCGAGGGGCAGGGGGTACTCTGGGGCCAACGTCCTGACTTTC.

This clonotype showed up just a few times. CDR3 DNA sequence: TGTGCCAGCTCACCATCTAAGTCTCTGCAAAACGAGCAGTACTTC. It translates to CASSPSKSLQNEQYF. The J gene is TRBJ2-7, the V gene TRBV18; D gene ambiguous. The CDR3 sequence is 15 residues long. V was clipped by 2 bases and J by 5 bases, with 16 bases between them. Germline CDR1 reads KGHSH; CDR2 reads LQKENI.

This clonotype was counted only a few times. The CDR3 nucleotides read TGCAGTGCTAGGCATAGTAGTAACTACGAGCAGTACTTC. Its translation is CSARHSSNYEQYF. The V call is TRBV20-1, the J call TRBJ2-7, with D unresolved. The germline V gene encodes CDR1 DFQATT and CDR2 SNEGSKA (reference sequence). The CDR3 is 13 residues long. Trimming left V 3 bases short and J 3 bases short, with 12 bases between.

CDR3: CSVATGQPNTGELFF. DNA for the CDR3: TGCAGCGTTGCGACGGGACAGCCCAACACCGGGGAGCTGTTTTTT. This sequence joins TRBV29-1 and TRBJ2-2; TRBD1 agrees at 7 bases. V gave up 4 bases and J gave up 2 bases; unmatched junction bases: 7. This CDR3 comprises 15 residues. Germline V gene sequence: CDR1 SQVTM, CDR2 ANQGSEA.

The V gene is TRBV5-1, the J gene TRBJ2-2; 7 nucleotides line up with TRBD1. The CDR3 contains 15 residues. With 4 bases clipped from V and 4 bases from J, the junction kept 7 bases outside the gene matches. Germline-derived CDR1 and CDR2 are SGHRS and YFSETQ. CDR3: CASSPQGQGTGELFF. The CDR3 coding sequence is TGCGCCAGCAGCCCACAGGGGCAGGGCACCGGGGAGCTGTTTTTT.

This clonotype was detected only once. V is TRBV6-5 and J is TRBJ2-3; TRBD1 matches at 10 bases. The CDR3 loop spans 17 amino acids. V lost 0 bases, J lost 4 bases, and 7 bases stayed unmatched. Germline V lookup: CDR1 MNHEY, CDR2 SVGAGI. The CDR3 DNA reads TGTGCCAGCAGTTACTCCTCCGGGACAGGGGTGGCAGATACGCAGTATTTT. Amino acids: CASSYSSGTGVADTQYF.